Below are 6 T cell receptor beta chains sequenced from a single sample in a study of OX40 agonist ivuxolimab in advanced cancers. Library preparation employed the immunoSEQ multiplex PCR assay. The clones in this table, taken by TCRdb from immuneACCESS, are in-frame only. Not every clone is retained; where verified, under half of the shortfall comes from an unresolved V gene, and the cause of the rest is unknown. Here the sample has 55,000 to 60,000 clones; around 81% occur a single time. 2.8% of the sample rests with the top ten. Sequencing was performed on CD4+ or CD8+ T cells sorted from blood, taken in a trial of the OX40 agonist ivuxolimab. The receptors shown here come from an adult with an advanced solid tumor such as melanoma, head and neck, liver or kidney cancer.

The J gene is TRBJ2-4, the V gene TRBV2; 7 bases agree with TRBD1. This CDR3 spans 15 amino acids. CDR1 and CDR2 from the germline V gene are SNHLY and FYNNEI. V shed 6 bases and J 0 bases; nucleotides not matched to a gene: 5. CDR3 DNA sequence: TGTGCCAGCAGAACAGGGGCCGTAGCCAAAAACATTCAGTACTTC. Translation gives CASRTGAVAKNIQYF.

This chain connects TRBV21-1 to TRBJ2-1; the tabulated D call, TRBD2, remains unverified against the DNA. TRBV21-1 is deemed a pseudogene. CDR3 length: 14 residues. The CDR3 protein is CASSKPREKNEQFF. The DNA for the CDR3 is TGTGCCAGCAGCAAACCCCGGGAGAAAAATGAGCAGTTCTTC.

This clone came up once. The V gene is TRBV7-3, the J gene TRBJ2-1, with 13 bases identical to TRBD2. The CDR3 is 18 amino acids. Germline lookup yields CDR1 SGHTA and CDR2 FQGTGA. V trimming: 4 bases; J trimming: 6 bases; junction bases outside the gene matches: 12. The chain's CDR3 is CASSSQPRRTSGGNEQFF. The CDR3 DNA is TGTGCCAGCAGCTCCCAACCCCGGCGGACTAGCGGGGGCAATGAGCAGTTCTTC.

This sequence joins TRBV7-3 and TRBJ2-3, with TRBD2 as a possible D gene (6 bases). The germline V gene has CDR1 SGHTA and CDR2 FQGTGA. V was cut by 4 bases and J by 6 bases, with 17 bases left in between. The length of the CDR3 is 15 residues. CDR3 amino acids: CASSSWGLFRDTQYF. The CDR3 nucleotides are TGTGCCAGCAGCTCATGGGGACTTTTTAGGGATACGCAGTATTTT.

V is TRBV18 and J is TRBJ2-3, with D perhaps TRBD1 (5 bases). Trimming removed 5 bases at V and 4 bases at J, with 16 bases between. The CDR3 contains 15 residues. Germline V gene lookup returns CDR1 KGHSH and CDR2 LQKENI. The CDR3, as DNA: TGTGCCAGCTCAAGCCGGACACCCGGCCCAGATACGCAGTATTTT. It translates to CASSSRTPGPDTQYF.

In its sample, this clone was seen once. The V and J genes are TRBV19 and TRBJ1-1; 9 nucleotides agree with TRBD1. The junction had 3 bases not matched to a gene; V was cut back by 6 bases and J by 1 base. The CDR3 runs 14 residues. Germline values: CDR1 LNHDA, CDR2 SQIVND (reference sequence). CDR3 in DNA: TGTGCCAGTAGACAGGACAGGGGGAACACTGAAGCTTTCTTT. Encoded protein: CASRQDRGNTEAFF. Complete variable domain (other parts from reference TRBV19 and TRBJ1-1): DGGITQSPKYLFRKEGQNVTLSCEQNLNHDAMYWYRQDPGQGLRLIYYSQIVNDFQKGDIAEGYSVSREKKESFPLTVTSAQKNPTAFYLCASRQDRGNTEAFFGQGTRLTVV.